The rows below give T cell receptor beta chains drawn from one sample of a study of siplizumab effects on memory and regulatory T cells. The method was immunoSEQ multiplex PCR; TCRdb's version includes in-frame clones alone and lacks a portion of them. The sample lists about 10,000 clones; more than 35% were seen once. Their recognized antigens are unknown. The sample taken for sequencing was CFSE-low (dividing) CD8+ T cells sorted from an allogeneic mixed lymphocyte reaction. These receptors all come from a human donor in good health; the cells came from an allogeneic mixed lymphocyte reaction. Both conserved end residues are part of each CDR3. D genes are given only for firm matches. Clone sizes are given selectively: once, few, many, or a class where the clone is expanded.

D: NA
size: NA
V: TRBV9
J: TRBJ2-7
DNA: TGTGCCAGCAGCCCCGGCGGGGCAGCGTCCTACGAGCAGTACTTC
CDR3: CASSPGGAASYEQYF

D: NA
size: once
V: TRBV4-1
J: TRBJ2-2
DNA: TGCGCCAGCAGCCAAGTAGAGTCGAACACCGGGGAGCTGTTTTTT
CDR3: CASSQVESNTGELFF

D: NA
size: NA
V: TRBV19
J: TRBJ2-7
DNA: TGTGCCAGTAGTACACTCTTGGACAGATCGACCTACGAGCAGTACTTC
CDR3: CASSTLLDRSTYEQYF

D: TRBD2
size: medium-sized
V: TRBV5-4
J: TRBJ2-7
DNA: TGTGCCAGCAGTTTGGGACTAGCGGGGACCTACGAGCAGTACTTC
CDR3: CASSLGLAGTYEQYF

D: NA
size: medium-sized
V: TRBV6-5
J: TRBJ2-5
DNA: TGTGCCAGCAGTTACAAGTGGCGGCTCCAAGAGACCCAGTACTTC
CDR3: CASSYKWRLQETQYF

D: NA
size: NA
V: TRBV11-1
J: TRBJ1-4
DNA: TGTGCCAGCAGCTTAGGGGCGAGGGAACTGTTTTTT
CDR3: CASSLGARELFF

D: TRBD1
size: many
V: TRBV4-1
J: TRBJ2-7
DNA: TGCGCCAGCAGCCAAGTCTGGGACAGTAGGTACGAGCAGTACTTC
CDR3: CASSQVWDSRYEQYF

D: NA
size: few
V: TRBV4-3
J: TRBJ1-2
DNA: TGCGCCAGCAGCCAAGATTGGGGGCGCCTTGGCTACACCTTC
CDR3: CASSQDWGRLGYTF

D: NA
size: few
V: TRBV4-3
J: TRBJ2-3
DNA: TGCGCCAGCAGCCAAGATCTGGAGGGAACAGATACGCAGTATTTT
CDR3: CASSQDLEGTDTQYF

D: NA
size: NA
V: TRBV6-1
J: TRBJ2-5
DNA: TGTGCCAGCTCTCTTGGTCAGCAAGAGACCCAGTACTTC
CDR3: CASSLGQQETQYF

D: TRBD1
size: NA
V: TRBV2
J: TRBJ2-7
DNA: TGTGCCAGCAGTGACGACAGGGGGGCCTACGAGCAGTACTTC
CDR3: CASSDDRGAYEQYF

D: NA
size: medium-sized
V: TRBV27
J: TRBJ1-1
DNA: TGTGCCAGCAGTTTATCGGTCGGGACTGAAGCTTTCTTT
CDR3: CASSLSVGTEAFF